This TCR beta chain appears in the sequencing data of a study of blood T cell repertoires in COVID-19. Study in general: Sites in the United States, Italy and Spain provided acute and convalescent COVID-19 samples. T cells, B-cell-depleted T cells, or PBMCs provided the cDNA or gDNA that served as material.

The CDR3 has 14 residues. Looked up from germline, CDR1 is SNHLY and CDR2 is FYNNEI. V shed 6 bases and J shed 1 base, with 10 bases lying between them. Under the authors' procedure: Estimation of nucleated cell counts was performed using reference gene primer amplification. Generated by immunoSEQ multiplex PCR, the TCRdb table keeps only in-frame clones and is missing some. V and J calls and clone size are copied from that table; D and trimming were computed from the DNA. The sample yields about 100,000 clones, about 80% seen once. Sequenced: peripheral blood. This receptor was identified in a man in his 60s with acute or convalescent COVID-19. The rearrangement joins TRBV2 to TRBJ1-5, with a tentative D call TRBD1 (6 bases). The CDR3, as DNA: TGTGCCAGCAGCGACAGGACAAGCAATCAGCCCCAGCATTTT. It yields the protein CASSDRTSNQPQHF.